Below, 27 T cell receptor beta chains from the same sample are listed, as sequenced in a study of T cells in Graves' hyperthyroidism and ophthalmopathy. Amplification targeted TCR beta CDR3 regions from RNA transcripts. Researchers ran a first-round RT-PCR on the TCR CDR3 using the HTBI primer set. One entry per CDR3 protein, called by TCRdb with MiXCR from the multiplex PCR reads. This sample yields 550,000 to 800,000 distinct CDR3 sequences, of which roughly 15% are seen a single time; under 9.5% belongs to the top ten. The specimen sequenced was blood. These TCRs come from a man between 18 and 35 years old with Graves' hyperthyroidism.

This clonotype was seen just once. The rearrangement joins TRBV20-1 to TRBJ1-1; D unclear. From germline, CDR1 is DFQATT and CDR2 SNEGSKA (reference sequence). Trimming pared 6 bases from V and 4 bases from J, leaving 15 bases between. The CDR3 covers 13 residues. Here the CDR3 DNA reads TGCAGTGCCAAGACGCCGAGGACCACTGAAGCTTTCTTT. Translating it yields CSAKTPRTTEAFF.

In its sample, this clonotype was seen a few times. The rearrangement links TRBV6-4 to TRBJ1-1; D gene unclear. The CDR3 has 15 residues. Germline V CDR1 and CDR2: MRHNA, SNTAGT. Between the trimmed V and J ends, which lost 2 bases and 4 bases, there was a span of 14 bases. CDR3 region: CASSDQPGGFTEAFF. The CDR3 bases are TGTGCCAGCAGTGACCAGCCCGGTGGGTTCACTGAAGCTTTCTTT.

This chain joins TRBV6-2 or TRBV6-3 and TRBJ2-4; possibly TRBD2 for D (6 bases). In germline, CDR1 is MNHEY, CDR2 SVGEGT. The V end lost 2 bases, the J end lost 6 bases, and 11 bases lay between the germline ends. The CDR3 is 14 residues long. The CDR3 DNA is TGTGCCAGCAGTTACCCTCACGGGGGAAACATTCAGTACTTC. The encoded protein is CASSYPHGGNIQYF.

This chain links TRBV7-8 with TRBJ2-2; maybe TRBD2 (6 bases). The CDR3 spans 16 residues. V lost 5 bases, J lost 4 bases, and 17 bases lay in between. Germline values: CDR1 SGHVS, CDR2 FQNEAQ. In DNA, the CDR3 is TGTGCCAGCAGCCTTTGGGAGGCGCAATCCACCGGGGAGCTGTTTTTT. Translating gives CASSLWEAQSTGELFF. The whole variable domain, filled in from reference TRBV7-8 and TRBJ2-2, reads GAGVSQSPRYKVAKRGQDVALRCDPISGHVSLFWYQQALGQGPEFLTYFQNEAQLDKSGLPSDRFFAERPEGSVSTLKIQRTQQEDSAVYLCASSLWEAQSTGELFFGEGSRLTVL.

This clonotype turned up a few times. CDR3 bases: TGTGCCAGCATCGGACTAGCGGGATACACCGGGGAGCTGTTTTTT. This codes for CASIGLAGYTGELFF. V is TRBV6-1 and J is TRBJ2-2, with 12 positions matching TRBD2. Per germline, CDR1 MNHNS and CDR2 SASEGT. With V trimmed by 7 bases and J by 3 bases, 3 bases remained unmatched. There are 15 residues in the CDR3.

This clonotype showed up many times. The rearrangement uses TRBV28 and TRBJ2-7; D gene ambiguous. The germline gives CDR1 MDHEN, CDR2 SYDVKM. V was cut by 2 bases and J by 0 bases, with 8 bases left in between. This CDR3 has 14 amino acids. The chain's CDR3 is CASSLGHPSYEQYF. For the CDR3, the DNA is TGTGCCAGCAGTTTAGGCCACCCCTCCTACGAGCAGTACTTC.

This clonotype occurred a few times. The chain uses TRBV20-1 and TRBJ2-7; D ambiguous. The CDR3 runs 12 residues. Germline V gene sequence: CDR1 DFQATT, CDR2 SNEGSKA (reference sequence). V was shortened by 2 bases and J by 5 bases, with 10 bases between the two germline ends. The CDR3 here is CSARSLLDEQYF. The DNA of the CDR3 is TGCAGTGCTAGATCTCTCCTAGACGAGCAGTACTTC.

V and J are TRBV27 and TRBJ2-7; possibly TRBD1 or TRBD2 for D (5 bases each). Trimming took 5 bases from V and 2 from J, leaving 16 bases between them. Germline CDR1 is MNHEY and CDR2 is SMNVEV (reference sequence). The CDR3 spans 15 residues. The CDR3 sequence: CASSLRPGPPYEQYF. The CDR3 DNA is TGTGCCAGCAGTCTGAGGCCGGGACCCCCCTACGAGCAGTACTTC.

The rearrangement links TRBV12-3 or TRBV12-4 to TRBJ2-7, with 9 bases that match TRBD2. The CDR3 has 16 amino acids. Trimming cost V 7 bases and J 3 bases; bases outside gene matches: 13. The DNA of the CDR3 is TGTGCCAGCAACCCCCCCGGGGCTAGCGGGATCTACGAGCAGTACTTC. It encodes CASNPPGASGIYEQYF.

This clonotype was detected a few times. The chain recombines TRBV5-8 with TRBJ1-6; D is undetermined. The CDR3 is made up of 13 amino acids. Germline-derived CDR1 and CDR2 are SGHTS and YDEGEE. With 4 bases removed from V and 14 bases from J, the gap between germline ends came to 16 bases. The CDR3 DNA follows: TGTGCCAGCAGCGTCGGACTCCCAGGAACCCTCCACTTT. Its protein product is CASSVGLPGTLHF.

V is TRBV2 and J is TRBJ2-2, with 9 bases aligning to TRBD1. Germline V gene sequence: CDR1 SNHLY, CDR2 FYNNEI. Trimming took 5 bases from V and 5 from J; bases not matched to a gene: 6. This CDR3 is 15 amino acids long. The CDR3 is CASSLQGALTGELFF. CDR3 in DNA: TGTGCCAGCAGTCTACAGGGGGCGCTTACCGGGGAGCTGTTTTTT. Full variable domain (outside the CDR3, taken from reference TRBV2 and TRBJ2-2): EPEVTQTPSHQVTQMGQEVILRCVPISNHLYFYWYRQILGQKVEFLVSFYNNEISEKSEIFDDQFSVERPDGSNFTLKIRSTKLEDSAMYFCASSLQGALTGELFFGEGSRLTVL.

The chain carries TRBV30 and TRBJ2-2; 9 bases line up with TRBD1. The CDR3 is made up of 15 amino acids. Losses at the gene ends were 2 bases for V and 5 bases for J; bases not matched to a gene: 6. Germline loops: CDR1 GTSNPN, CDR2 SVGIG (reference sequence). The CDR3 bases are TGTGCCTGGAGTACGGGACAGGGCTGGACCGGGGAGCTGTTTTTT. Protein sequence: CAWSTGQGWTGELFF.

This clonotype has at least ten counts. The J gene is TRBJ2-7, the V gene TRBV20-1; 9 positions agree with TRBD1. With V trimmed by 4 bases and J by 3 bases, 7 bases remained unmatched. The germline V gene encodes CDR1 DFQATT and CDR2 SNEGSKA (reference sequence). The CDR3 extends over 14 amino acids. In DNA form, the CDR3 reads TGCAGTGCTACCCCCCTGGGACAGGGCTACGAGCAGTACTTC. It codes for CSATPLGQGYEQYF.

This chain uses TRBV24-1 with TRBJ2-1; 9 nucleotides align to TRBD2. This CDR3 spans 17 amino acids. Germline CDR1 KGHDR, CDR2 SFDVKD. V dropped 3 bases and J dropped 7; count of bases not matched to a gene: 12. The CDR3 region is CATSDPLAGFKGNEQFF. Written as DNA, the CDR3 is TGTGCCACCAGTGATCCCCTAGCGGGATTTAAGGGGAATGAGCAGTTCTTC.

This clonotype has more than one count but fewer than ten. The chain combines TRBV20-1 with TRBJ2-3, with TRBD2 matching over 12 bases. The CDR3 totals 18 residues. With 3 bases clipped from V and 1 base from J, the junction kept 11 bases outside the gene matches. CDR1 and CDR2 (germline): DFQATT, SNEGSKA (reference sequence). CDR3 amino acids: CSARRPPGTSGRTDTQYF. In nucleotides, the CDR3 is TGCAGTGCTAGGCGCCCCCCGGGGACTAGCGGGCGCACAGATACGCAGTATTTT.

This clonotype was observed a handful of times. The CDR3, as DNA: TGTGCCAGCAGTTTATCAGGGTTTGTGGAGACCCAGTACTTC. Protein sequence: CASSLSGFVETQYF. This chain links TRBV27 with TRBJ2-5, with unresolved D. CDR1 MNHEY and CDR2 SMNVEV come from the germline V gene (reference sequence). The CDR3 spans 14 residues. The V gene lost 0 bases and the J gene lost 5 bases, with 10 bases spanning the gap.

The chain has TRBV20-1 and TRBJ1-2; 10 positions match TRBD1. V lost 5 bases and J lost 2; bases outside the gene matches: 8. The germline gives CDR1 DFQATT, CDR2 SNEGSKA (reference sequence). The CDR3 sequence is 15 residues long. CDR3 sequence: CSAPGAGQGNYGYTF. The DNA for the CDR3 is TGCAGTGCTCCGGGTGCGGGACAGGGGAACTATGGCTACACCTTC.

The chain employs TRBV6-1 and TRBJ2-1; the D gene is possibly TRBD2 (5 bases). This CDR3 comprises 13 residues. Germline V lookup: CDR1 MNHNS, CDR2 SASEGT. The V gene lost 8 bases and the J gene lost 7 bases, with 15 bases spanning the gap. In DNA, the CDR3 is TGTGCCAGCGCACTATTTGGGGAGAATGAGCAGTTCTTC. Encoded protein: CASALFGENEQFF.

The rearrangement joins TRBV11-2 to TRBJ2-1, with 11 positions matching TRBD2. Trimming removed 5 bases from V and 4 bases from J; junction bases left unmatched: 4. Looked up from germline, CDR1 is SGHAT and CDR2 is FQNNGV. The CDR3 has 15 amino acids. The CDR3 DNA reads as TGTGCCAGCAGCGCGACTAGCGGGATTTACAATGAGCAGTTCTTC. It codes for CASSATSGIYNEQFF.

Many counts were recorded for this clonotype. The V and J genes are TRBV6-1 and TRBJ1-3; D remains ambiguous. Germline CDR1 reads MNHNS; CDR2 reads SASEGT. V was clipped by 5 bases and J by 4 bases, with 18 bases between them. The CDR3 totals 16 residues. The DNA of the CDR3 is TGTGCCAGCAGTTCGCGGAACCCTGGTGACGGAAACACCATATATTTT. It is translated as CASSSRNPGDGNTIYF.

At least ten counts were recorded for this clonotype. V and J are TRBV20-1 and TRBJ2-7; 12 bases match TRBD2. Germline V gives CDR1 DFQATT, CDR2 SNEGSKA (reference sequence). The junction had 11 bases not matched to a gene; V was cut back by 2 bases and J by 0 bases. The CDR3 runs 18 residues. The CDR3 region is CSARPDTGLAGISYEQYF. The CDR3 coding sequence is TGCAGTGCTAGACCCGATACAGGACTAGCGGGGATCTCCTACGAGCAGTACTTC.

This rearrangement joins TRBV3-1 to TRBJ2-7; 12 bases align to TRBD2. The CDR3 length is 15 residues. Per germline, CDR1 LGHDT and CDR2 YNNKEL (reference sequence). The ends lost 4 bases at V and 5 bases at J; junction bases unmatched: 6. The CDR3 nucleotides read TGTGCCAGCAGCCTATTGCTAGCGGGAGGGGACGAGCAGTACTTC. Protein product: CASSLLLAGGDEQYF.

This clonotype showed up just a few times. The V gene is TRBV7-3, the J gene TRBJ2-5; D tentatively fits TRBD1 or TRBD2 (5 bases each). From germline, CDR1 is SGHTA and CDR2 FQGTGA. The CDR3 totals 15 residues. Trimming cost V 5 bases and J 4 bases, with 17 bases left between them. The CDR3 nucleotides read TGTGCCAGCAGCCCCGGGACCAATAGAGGAGAGACCCAGTACTTC. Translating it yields CASSPGTNRGETQYF.

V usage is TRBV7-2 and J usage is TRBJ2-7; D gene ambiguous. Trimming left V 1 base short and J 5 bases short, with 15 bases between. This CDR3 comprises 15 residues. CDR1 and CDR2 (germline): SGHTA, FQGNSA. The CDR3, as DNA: TGTGCCAGCAGCTTAGGGTCGGGTCCTCCCAACGAGCAGTACTTC. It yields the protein CASSLGSGPPNEQYF.

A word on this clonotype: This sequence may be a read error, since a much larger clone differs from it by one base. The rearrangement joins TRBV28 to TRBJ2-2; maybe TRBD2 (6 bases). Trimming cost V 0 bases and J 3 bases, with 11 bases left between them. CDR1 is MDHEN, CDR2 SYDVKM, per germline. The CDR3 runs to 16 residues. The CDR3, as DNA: TGTGCCAGCAGTTTATGGGGGGGATACGACACCGGGGAGCTGTTTTTT. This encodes CASSLWGGYDTGELFF. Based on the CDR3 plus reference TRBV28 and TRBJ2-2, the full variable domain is DVKVTQSSRYLVKRTGEKVFLECVQDMDHENMFWYRQDPGLGLRLIYFSYDVKMKEKGDIPEGYSVSREKKERFSLILESASTNQTSMYLCASSLWGGYDTGELFFGEGSRLTVL.

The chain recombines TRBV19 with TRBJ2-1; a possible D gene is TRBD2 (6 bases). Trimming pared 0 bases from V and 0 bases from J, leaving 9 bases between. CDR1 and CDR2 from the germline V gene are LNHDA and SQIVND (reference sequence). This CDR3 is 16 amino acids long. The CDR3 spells CASSIDHGSSYNEQFF. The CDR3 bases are TGTGCCAGTAGTATAGATCACGGGAGCTCCTACAATGAGCAGTTCTTC.

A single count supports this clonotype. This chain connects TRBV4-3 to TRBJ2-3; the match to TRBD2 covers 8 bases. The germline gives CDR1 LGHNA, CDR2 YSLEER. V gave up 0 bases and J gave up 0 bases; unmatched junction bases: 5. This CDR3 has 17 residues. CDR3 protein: CASSQDLSGSSTDTQYF. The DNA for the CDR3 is TGCGCCAGCAGCCAAGATCTGAGCGGGAGCAGCACAGATACGCAGTATTTT.